This T cell receptor beta chain was documented in a study of OX40 agonist ivuxolimab in advanced cancers. Trimming shortened V by 9 bases and J by 6 bases, and 15 bases separated the two germline ends. Germline CDR1 is SNHLY and CDR2 is FYNNEI. This CDR3 region has 12 residues. This clone has a single count. TCRdb's table, derived via immunoSEQ multiplex PCR, lists solely in-frame clones and lacks some. The top ten hold around a third of the sample, which has more than 30,000 clones, 65% to 90% seen once. The clonotype originates from an adult with an advanced solid tumor such as melanoma, head and neck, liver or kidney cancer. This chain joins TRBV2 and TRBJ2-7, with D possibly matching TRBD1 (6 bases). The source was CD4+ or CD8+ T cells sorted from blood, collected in a trial of the OX40 agonist ivuxolimab. CDR3 coding DNA: TGTGCCAGTACGGGGCGCAGGGGCGAGCAGTACTTC. Its translation is CASTGRRGEQYF.